These 24 T cell receptor beta chains share one sample of origin, sequenced in a study of shared T cell receptors in the human thymus. TCRdb's table, derived via immunoSEQ multiplex PCR, lists solely in-frame clones and lacks some. The table includes roughly 660,000 clones, around 87% detected once. In addition, the sample was reused for a study of human thymus T cells.

Sequencing used thymocytes. The receptors shown here come from a boy in the first two years of life with a congenital heart defect.

This chain joins TRBV19 and TRBJ2-6; TRBD1 aligns across 7 bases. V was clipped by 5 bases and J by 2 bases; unmatched bases: 12. The V gene's germline CDR1 is LNHDA and CDR2 SQIVND (reference sequence). This CDR3 has 18 residues. The CDR3 coding sequence is TGTGCCAGTAGTTCCACAGGGAGAGGGGGCACTGGGGCCAACGTCCTGACTTTC. It encodes CASSSTGRGGTGANVLTF.

Concerning this clone itself: Other nucleotide sequences in the sample specify the same CDR3. This rearrangement joins TRBV30 to TRBJ1-1; D gene uncertain. Germline CDR1 reads GTSNPN; CDR2 reads SVGIG (reference sequence). Trimming stripped 0 bases from V and 3 bases from J, with 5 bases between. CDR3 size: 12 residues. The DNA for the CDR3 is TGTGCCTGGAGTGTCCGAGACACTGAAGCTTTCTTT. This sequence encodes CAWSVRDTEAFF.

This rearrangement joins TRBV27 to TRBJ1-4, with 9 bases identical to TRBD1. After removal of 4 bases from V and 3 bases from J, the junction contained 15 bases not matched to a gene. There are 19 residues in the CDR3. Germline CDR1 and CDR2: MNHEY and SMNVEV (reference sequence). Here the CDR3 DNA reads TGTGCCAGCAGTTCCCACAGACCGGGACAGGGACGTCCTAATGAAAAACTGTTTTTT. This encodes CASSSHRPGQGRPNEKLFF.

The chain recombines TRBV6-5 with TRBJ1-1, with 7 bases matching TRBD1. The CDR3 consists of 14 residues. Germline V gene sequence: CDR1 MNHEY, CDR2 SVGAGI. Losses at the gene ends were 6 bases for V and 1 base for J; bases not matched to a gene: 5. The CDR3 here is CASRTRDRNTEAFF. As DNA, the CDR3 is TGTGCCAGCAGGACCCGGGACAGGAACACTGAAGCTTTCTTT.

This sequence joins TRBV30 and TRBJ2-5, with 10 bases identical to TRBD2. CDR1 is GTSNPN, CDR2 SVGIG, per germline (reference sequence). This CDR3 contains 15 residues. After removal of 1 base from V and 2 bases from J, the junction contained 4 bases not matched to a gene. Written as DNA, the CDR3 is TGTGCCTGGAGTGGCCTAGCGGGAGATCAAGAGACCCAGTACTTC. This codes for CAWSGLAGDQETQYF. Full variable domain (outside the CDR3, taken from reference TRBV30 and TRBJ2-5): SQTIHQWPATLVQPVGSPLSLECTVEGTSNPNLYWYRQAAGRGLQLLFYSVGIGQISSEVPQNLSASRPQDRQFILSSKKLLLSDSGFYLCAWSGLAGDQETQYFGPGTRLLVL.

The V gene is TRBV27, the J gene TRBJ1-1; D call uncertain. The length of the CDR3 is 15 residues. Germline CDR1 MNHEY, CDR2 SMNVEV (reference sequence). Trimming stripped 5 bases from V and 0 bases from J, with 13 bases between. The CDR3 here is CASSPQSGMNTEAFF. The CDR3 bases are TGTGCCAGCAGTCCACAATCGGGGATGAACACTGAAGCTTTCTTT.

The chain is built from TRBV6-4 and TRBJ2-1; D may be TRBD2 (5 bases). V was cut by 2 bases and J by 9 bases, with 11 bases left in between. The CDR3 extends over 13 amino acids. CDR1 is MRHNA, CDR2 SNTAGT, per germline. CDR3 region: CASSDPASGEQFF. CDR3 DNA sequence: TGTGCCAGCAGTGACCCGGCAAGCGGTGAGCAGTTCTTC.

The rearrangement links TRBV7-8 to TRBJ2-2, with TRBD2 identical over 8 bases. CDR3 length equals 17 residues. Per germline, CDR1 SGHVS and CDR2 FQNEAQ. The V gene end was trimmed by 1 base and the J gene end by 7 bases; junction bases not matched to a gene: 11. This chain's CDR3 is CASSLGGTRWVDGELFF. The CDR3 DNA reads TGTGCCAGCAGCTTAGGAGGGACTAGGTGGGTCGACGGGGAGCTGTTTTTT.

The genes are TRBV27 and TRBJ2-7; TRBD1 is a possible D gene (5 bases). Germline CDR1 and CDR2: MNHEY and SMNVEV (reference sequence). This CDR3 is built from 15 residues. Trimming pared 4 bases from V and 0 bases from J, leaving 13 bases between. The DNA for the CDR3 is TGTGCCAGCAGTTCCCGGCAGGGTAGCTCCTACGAGCAGTACTTC. Its protein product is CASSSRQGSSYEQYF.

This chain uses TRBV5-1 with TRBJ2-5; D remains unclear. The CDR3 runs to 11 residues. V lost 1 base and J 5 bases, leaving 3 bases between the germline ends. The germline V gene has CDR1 SGHRS and CDR2 YFSETQ. The CDR3 sequence is CASSLPETQYF. The CDR3 coding sequence is TGCGCCAGCAGCTTGCCGGAGACCCAGTACTTC.

The chain joins TRBV10-3 to TRBJ2-2, with 11 bases lining up with TRBD2. The V and J ends lost 6 bases and 5 bases, in that order; junction bases with no gene match: 5. CDR3 length equals 15 residues. The germline CDR1 and CDR2 sequences are ENHRY and SYGVKD. The CDR3 coding sequence is TGTGCCATCAGGGCGACTAGCGGGAAGACCGGGGAGCTGTTTTTT. Translation gives CAIRATSGKTGELFF.

The V gene is TRBV6-1, the J gene TRBJ2-7; D not resolved. The V gene's germline CDR1 is MNHNS and CDR2 SASEGT. The CDR3 is 15 amino acids. Trimming shortened V by 10 bases and J by 0 bases, and 19 bases separated the two germline ends. This CDR3 is CATLSRYRHSYEQYF. The CDR3, as DNA: TGTGCCACCCTATCTAGGTATCGTCACTCCTACGAGCAGTACTTC.

The V call is TRBV7-9, the J call TRBJ2-1, with 7 bases that match TRBD2. CDR1 is SEHNR and CDR2 is FQNEAQ in the germline V gene (reference sequence). This CDR3 is 15 amino acids long. V shed 3 bases, J shed 2 bases, and the junction held 4 bases outside the gene matches. The CDR3 loop reads CASSFCGSPYNEQFF. The CDR3 DNA follows: TGTGCCAGCAGCTTTTGCGGGAGCCCCTACAATGAGCAGTTCTTC.

The rearrangement uses TRBV30 and TRBJ2-7, with 7 bases that match TRBD1. Trimming took 3 bases from V and 6 from J; bases not matched to a gene: 11. Germline V lookup: CDR1 GTSNPN, CDR2 SVGIG (reference sequence). The CDR3 length is 14 residues. This CDR3 is CAWRWGRGKTEQYF. The CDR3 coding sequence is TGTGCCTGGAGGTGGGGCAGGGGGAAGACCGAGCAGTACTTC.

The J gene is TRBJ2-1, the V gene TRBV6-1; the match to TRBD1 covers 8 bases. V shed 4 bases and J 5 bases; nucleotides not matched to a gene: 7. The CDR3 sequence is 15 residues long. Germline assignment: CDR1 MNHNS and CDR2 SASEGT. CDR3: CASSGRQGFNNEQFF. The CDR3 coding sequence is TGTGCCAGCAGTGGACGACAGGGGTTCAACAATGAGCAGTTCTTC.

The chain combines TRBV6-1 with TRBJ1-2; D unclear. Germline CDR1 reads MNHNS; CDR2 reads SASEGT. There are 10 residues in the CDR3. Trimming left V 7 bases short and J 8 bases short, with 8 bases between. In nucleotides, the CDR3 is TGTGCCAGCACCTCGGGGGGCTACACCTTC. This gives the protein CASTSGGYTF.

This clone has just one count. The rearrangement joins TRBV7-9 to TRBJ2-7; the match to TRBD2 covers 9 bases. The CDR3 length is 14 residues. Germline loops: CDR1 SEHNR, CDR2 FQNEAQ (reference sequence). The junction had 5 bases not matched to a gene; V was cut back by 4 bases and J by 4 bases. The CDR3 loop reads CASSSLGLAYEQYF. For the CDR3, the DNA is TGTGCCAGCAGCTCCCTGGGACTAGCTTACGAGCAGTACTTC.

The V call is TRBV18, the J call TRBJ2-3; TRBD1 is a possible D gene (5 bases). V shed 8 bases and J shed 0 bases, with 15 bases lying between them. CDR3 size: 15 residues. Germline lookup yields CDR1 KGHSH and CDR2 LQKENI. In DNA form, the CDR3 reads TGTGCCAGCACAACGCGGACAACTAGCACAGATACGCAGTATTTT. Amino acids: CASTTRTTSTDTQYF. Complete variable domain (other parts from reference TRBV18 and TRBJ2-3): NAGVMQNPRHLVRRRGQEARLRCSPMKGHSHVYWYRQLPEEGLKFMVYLQKENIIDESGMPKERFSAEFPKEGPSILRIQQVVRGDSAAYFCASTTRTTSTDTQYFGPGTRLTVL.

The J gene is TRBJ2-5, the V gene TRBV6-5; 9 bases are shared with TRBD2. This CDR3 spans 14 amino acids. CDR1 is MNHEY, CDR2 SVGAGI, per germline. The ends lost 6 bases at V and 2 bases at J; junction bases unmatched: 4. Written as DNA, the CDR3 is TGTGCCAGCAGACAGACTAGCGGTCAAGAGACCCAGTACTTC. Translation gives CASRQTSGQETQYF.

The chain has TRBV2 and TRBJ2-5; 12 bases are a match to TRBD2. Unmatched junction bases numbered 11, after V lost 6 bases and J lost 0 bases. The CDR3 has 18 amino acids. CDR1 and CDR2 from the germline V gene are SNHLY and FYNNEI. The CDR3 nucleotides read TGTGCCAGCAGCGAACCGAATGGGACTAGCGGGCACCAAGAGACCCAGTACTTC. Translating gives CASSEPNGTSGHQETQYF.

This chain joins TRBV14 and TRBJ1-1; 10 bases agree with TRBD1. Germline values: CDR1 SGHDN, CDR2 FVKESK. The CDR3 runs 16 residues. J gave up 1 base and V 3 bases, and 5 bases lay outside the gene matches. The CDR3 sequence is CASSQTGGEGNTEAFF. The CDR3 nucleotides read TGTGCCAGCAGCCAGACAGGGGGCGAGGGGAACACTGAAGCTTTCTTT.

CDR3 region: CASSYSTRDFTGELFF. The DNA of the CDR3 is TGTGCCAGCAGTTACTCGACTAGGGACTTCACCGGGGAGCTGTTTTTT. The chain couples TRBV6-5 to TRBJ2-2, with D perhaps matching TRBD2 (6 bases). Germline values: CDR1 MNHEY, CDR2 SVGAGI. The CDR3 covers 16 residues. The V gene lost 0 bases and the J gene lost 4 bases, with 12 bases spanning the gap.

This clone has only one observation. The chain couples TRBV27 to TRBJ2-7, with 13 bases aligning to TRBD2. The junction had 20 bases not matched to a gene; V was cut back by 2 bases and J by 7 bases. The V gene's germline CDR1 is MNHEY and CDR2 SMNVEV (reference sequence). The CDR3 length is 20 residues. The CDR3 loop is CASSLEVGLAGEAAAWEQYF. The CDR3 DNA is TGTGCCAGCAGTTTAGAAGTCGGACTAGCGGGAGAGGCCGCGGCTTGGGAGCAGTACTTC.

The chain employs TRBV4-3 and TRBJ2-7, with D maybe TRBD2 (5 bases). V was shortened by 0 bases and J by 2 bases, with 8 bases between the two germline ends. This CDR3 contains 14 residues. Germline CDR1 is LGHNA and CDR2 is YSLEER. CDR3 sequence: CASSQDNGTYEQYF. The CDR3 DNA sequence: TGCGCCAGCAGCCAAGATAACGGGACCTACGAGCAGTACTTC.